Below, 27 T cell receptor beta chains from the same sample are listed, as sequenced in a study of PD-L1 blockade in urothelial cancer. Clones were sequenced by immunoSEQ multiplex PCR, and TCRdb holds only the in-frame ones, with some missing. The sample lists about 120,000 clones, roughly 82% occurring once. Time point meaning: peripheral blood 6 weeks after treatment start. The source was PBMCs, collected around atezolizumab (anti-PD-L1) treatment. The receptors stem from a man between 45 and 60 years old with urothelial cancer.

This clone was seen more than once but under ten times. This rearrangement joins TRBV6-5 to TRBJ1-2; D perhaps matches TRBD1 (6 bases). V was cut by 2 bases and J by 3 bases, with 7 bases left in between. The CDR3 runs 13 residues. Germline V gene data show CDR1 as MNHEY and CDR2 as SVGAGI. The CDR3 DNA is TGTGCCAGCAGTTACAGACAGGACTATGGCTACACCTTC. Translated, it gives CASSYRQDYGYTF.

This clone was observed a handful of times. This sequence joins TRBV21-1 and TRBJ2-3; TRBD2 is the table's D call, not checked against the DNA. TRBV21-1 is noted as a pseudogene. CDR3 length: 15 residues. This CDR3 is CASSNLAGGWDTQYF. The CDR3 coding sequence is TGTGCCAGCAGCAATTTAGCGGGAGGGTGGGATACGCAGTATTTT.

The rearrangement links TRBV5-5 to TRBJ2-5; D might be TRBD2 (5 bases). Trimming removed 2 bases from V and 10 bases from J, with 15 bases in between. The CDR3 loop spans 13 amino acids. Germline CDR1 SGHKS, CDR2 YYEKEE (reference sequence). The CDR3 reads CASSLSEDSHQYF. The DNA for the CDR3 is TGTGCCAGCAGCTTATCAGAGGACTCACACCAGTACTTC.

The V gene is TRBV5-4, the J gene TRBJ2-4; no clear D gene. The CDR3 is made up of 14 amino acids. Germline V CDR1 and CDR2: SGHNT, YYREEE (reference sequence). V was trimmed by 0 bases and J by 5 bases, leaving 9 bases between them. Here the CDR3 reads CASSLVGRQNIQYF. The CDR3, as DNA: TGTGCCAGCAGCTTGGTTGGCAGGCAAAACATTCAGTACTTC.

The chain combines TRBV5-5 with TRBJ1-2; D might be TRBD1 (6 bases). The CDR3 sequence is 14 residues long. V was clipped by 1 base and J by 8 bases, with 15 bases between them. Germline CDR1 reads SGHKS; CDR2 reads YYEKEE (reference sequence). Written as DNA, the CDR3 is TGTGCCAGCAGCTTGACAGGGAGAGTTGGGGGCTACACCTTC. It specifies CASSLTGRVGGYTF.

The V call is TRBV2, the J call TRBJ2-7, with 9 bases lining up with TRBD2. V gave up 6 bases and J gave up 10 bases; unmatched junction bases: 4. Per germline, CDR1 SNHLY and CDR2 FYNNEI. The CDR3 is 11 residues long. DNA for the CDR3: TGTGCCAGCAGGCTCCTAGCGGGACAGTACTTC. Translating it yields CASRLLAGQYF.

CDR3 coding DNA: TGTGCCAGCAGTTTCGTCGTAGGGGGCCGGGAAAAACTGTTTTTT. This sequence encodes CASSFVVGGREKLFF. The chain couples TRBV28 to TRBJ1-4; the match to TRBD1 covers 7 bases. This CDR3 is built from 15 residues. The V and J ends lost 3 bases and 8 bases, in that order; junction bases with no gene match: 9. Germline V CDR1 and CDR2: MDHEN, SYDVKM.

This clone is a singleton in its sample. The V gene is TRBV6-1, the J gene TRBJ2-7, with D possibly being TRBD1 (6 bases). V lost 6 bases and J lost 3, with 15 bases in between. CDR3 length: 14 amino acids. Germline V CDR1 and CDR2: MNHNS, SASEGT. The CDR3, as DNA: TGTGCCAGCAGAACCCGGACAGACGACTACGAGCAGTACTTC. It translates to CASRTRTDDYEQYF.

The CDR3 protein is CASSRRTAPTDTQYF. The CDR3, as DNA: TGTGCCAGCAGCCGTAGGACTGCCCCCACAGATACGCAGTATTTT. The V gene is TRBV7-9, the J gene TRBJ2-3, with TRBD2 as a possible D gene (5 bases). The germline CDR1 and CDR2 sequences are SEHNR and FQNEAQ (reference sequence). The CDR3 is 15 amino acids. V was pared by 5 bases and J by 2 bases, with 14 bases between.

The chain carries TRBV5-1 and TRBJ1-6, with 9 bases lining up with TRBD1. The germline gives CDR1 SGHRS, CDR2 YFSETQ. CDR3 length: 19 amino acids. Trimming cost V 3 bases and J 0 bases; bases outside gene matches: 10. The CDR3 region is CASSSSTGGRSSYNSPLHF. The CDR3 nucleotides read TGCGCCAGCAGCTCTTCCACAGGGGGCAGGAGCTCCTATAATTCACCCCTCCACTTT.

This clone was seen many times. CDR3 DNA sequence: TGTGCCAGCAGCTCGACGGACAGGGGGCTGTATAATTCACCCCTCCACTTT. Protein product: CASSSTDRGLYNSPLHF. V is TRBV5-6 and J is TRBJ1-6, with 11 bases that match TRBD1. Germline loops: CDR1 SGHDT, CDR2 YYEEEE. This CDR3 has 17 residues. V was clipped by 3 bases and J by 4 bases; unmatched bases: 6.

The V and J genes are TRBV30 and TRBJ2-7; TRBD2 might be the D (7 bases). Per the germline V gene, CDR1 is GTSNPN and CDR2 is SVGIG (reference sequence). The CDR3 contains 13 residues. V lost 5 bases and J lost 2, with 13 bases in between. CDR3 nucleotides: TGTGCCTGGTCCGAGCGGGACACCTACGAGCAGTACTTC. It yields the protein CAWSERDTYEQYF.

The genes are TRBV5-5 and TRBJ1-5; D gene ambiguous. The CDR3 runs to 16 residues. Looked up from germline, CDR1 is SGHKS and CDR2 is YYEKEE (reference sequence). The V end was cut by 2 bases, the J end by 1 base, with 13 bases between. This chain's CDR3 is CASSLGFGQSNQPQHF. DNA for the CDR3: TGTGCCAGCAGCTTAGGTTTTGGGCAGAGCAATCAGCCCCAGCATTTT. Complete variable domain (other parts from reference TRBV5-5 and TRBJ1-5): DAGVTQSPTHLIKTRGQQVTLRCSPISGHKSVSWYQQVLGQGPQFIFQYYEKEERGRGNFPDRFSARQFPNYSSELNVNALLLGDSALYLCASSLGFGQSNQPQHFGDGTRLSIL.

This clone was seen a single time. V is TRBV27 and J is TRBJ2-1, with 7 bases matching TRBD2. This CDR3 is 14 amino acids long. Germline V CDR1 and CDR2: MNHEY, SMNVEV (reference sequence). The V segment lost 7 bases and the J segment 6 bases; nucleotides outside the gene matches: 9. The CDR3 region is CASTTGGWGNEQFF. The CDR3, as DNA: TGTGCCAGCACCACGGGGGGATGGGGCAATGAGCAGTTCTTC.

V is TRBV4-2 and J is TRBJ2-7; D is perhaps TRBD2 (5 bases). Germline values: CDR1 LGHNA, CDR2 YNFKEQ. Trimming cost V 4 bases and J 0 bases, with 13 bases left between them. The CDR3 is 15 amino acids. CDR3 in amino acids: CASSPSFGLSYEQYF. CDR3 DNA: TGTGCCAGCAGCCCCTCTTTTGGACTCTCCTACGAGCAGTACTTC.

This clone has a count of ten or more. This chain uses TRBV6-1 with TRBJ2-1; D is unclear. The germline V and J ends were trimmed by 0 bases and 6 bases, with 12 bases remaining between them. From germline, CDR1 is MNHNS and CDR2 SASEGT. CDR3 length: 15 amino acids. The CDR3, as DNA: TGTGCCAGCAGTGAAGCCCCTTCTTCCGGCAATGAGCAGTTCTTC. It codes for CASSEAPSSGNEQFF.

The CDR3 DNA sequence: TGTGCCAGCAGTCTCGCTAGCGGGAGAGTAAATGAGCAGTTCTTC. Translation gives CASSLASGRVNEQFF. The V and J genes are TRBV28 and TRBJ2-1; TRBD2 matches at 10 bases. The V and J ends lost 5 bases and 7 bases, in that order; junction bases with no gene match: 8. The CDR3 is 15 residues long. Germline V lookup: CDR1 MDHEN, CDR2 SYDVKM.

The chain employs TRBV6-6 and TRBJ2-3; perhaps TRBD2 as D (5 bases). This CDR3 region has 13 residues. In germline, CDR1 is MNHNY, CDR2 SVGAGI (reference sequence). V was clipped by 2 bases and J by 3 bases, with 6 bases between them. CDR3 coding DNA: TGTGCCAGCAGTTACAGGGAGACAGATACGCAGTATTTT. This sequence encodes CASSYRETDTQYF.

This chain connects TRBV7-9 to TRBJ2-3; weak D call: TRBD2 (6 bases). The germline gives CDR1 SEHNR, CDR2 FQNEAQ (reference sequence). V was trimmed by 5 bases and J by 0 bases, leaving 9 bases between them. The CDR3 extends over 14 amino acids. CDR3 amino acids: CASSRGGSTDTQYF. CDR3 nucleotides: TGTGCCAGCAGCCGAGGAGGGAGCACAGATACGCAGTATTTT.

V gene TRBV28 combines with J gene TRBJ1-5; D might be TRBD1 (5 bases). This CDR3 is 17 amino acids long. The germline CDR1 and CDR2 sequences are MDHEN and SYDVKM. V was trimmed by 3 bases and J by 3 bases, leaving 18 bases between them. The CDR3 DNA is TGTGCCAGCAGTTTCGATCGTGGGGACTCTACCAATCAGCCCCAGCATTTT. Its translation: CASSFDRGDSTNQPQHF.

For the CDR3, the DNA is TGTGCCACCAGCGGGGGGACGGATAATGAAAAACTGTTTTTT. It is translated as CATSGGTDNEKLFF. This chain joins TRBV15 and TRBJ1-4, with D perhaps TRBD1 (5 bases). The CDR3 loop spans 14 amino acids. The germline V gene has CDR1 LNHNV and CDR2 YYDKDF (reference sequence). Trimming stripped 5 bases from V and 4 bases from J, with 11 bases between.

The rearrangement links TRBV6-4 to TRBJ2-3; D is perhaps TRBD1 (6 bases). CDR1 and CDR2 from the germline V gene are MRHNA and SNTAGT. Trimming pared 7 bases from V and 4 bases from J, leaving 15 bases between. The CDR3 spans 14 residues. CDR3 loop: CASKLGHSSDTQYF. CDR3 in DNA: TGTGCCAGCAAGTTGGGACATTCCTCAGATACGCAGTATTTT.

The chain carries TRBV27 and TRBJ2-7; maybe TRBD2 (6 bases). With 6 bases removed from V and 6 bases from J, the gap between germline ends came to 18 bases. The CDR3 spans 14 residues. Germline-derived CDR1 and CDR2 are MNHEY and SMNVEV (reference sequence). The CDR3 spells CASRLQAAGGEQYF. CDR3 nucleotides: TGTGCCAGCAGATTACAGGCAGCCGGGGGCGAGCAGTACTTC.

This chain joins TRBV28 and TRBJ2-6; D call uncertain. With 6 bases removed from V and 0 bases from J, the gap between germline ends came to 15 bases. The CDR3 has 17 residues. CDR1 MDHEN and CDR2 SYDVKM come from the germline V gene. The CDR3 sequence is CASRPTIRPSGANVLTF. The CDR3 DNA sequence: TGTGCCAGCAGGCCAACTATAAGACCCTCTGGGGCCAACGTCCTGACTTTC.

The chain links TRBV5-1 to TRBJ2-2; D might be TRBD2 (5 bases). Germline-derived CDR1 and CDR2 are SGHRS and YFSETQ. V gave up 4 bases and J gave up 0 bases, with 10 bases separating them. The CDR3 runs to 15 residues. CDR3 bases: TGCGCCAGCAGCCCTCTAGCCACGAACACCGGGGAGCTGTTTTTT. Translating gives CASSPLATNTGELFF.

CDR3 in amino acids: CASSPNAGSQKAGELFF. The CDR3 nucleotides read TGTGCCAGCAGCCCGAATGCGGGCTCGCAAAAAGCCGGGGAGCTGTTTTTT. The chain couples TRBV7-9 to TRBJ2-2; a weak D match, TRBD2 (5 bases). Germline lookup yields CDR1 SEHNR and CDR2 FQNEAQ (reference sequence). This CDR3 region has 17 residues. V was pared by 5 bases and J by 6 bases, with 22 bases between.

As DNA, the CDR3 is TGTGCCAGCAGTTTAGGTTCACGGGGTCTCACCCTCCACTTT. Its translation: CASSLGSRGLTLHF. This chain uses TRBV28 with TRBJ1-6; the D is unclear. Trimming stripped 2 bases from V and 14 bases from J, with 16 bases between. The CDR3 is made up of 14 amino acids. CDR1 is MDHEN and CDR2 is SYDVKM in the germline V gene.